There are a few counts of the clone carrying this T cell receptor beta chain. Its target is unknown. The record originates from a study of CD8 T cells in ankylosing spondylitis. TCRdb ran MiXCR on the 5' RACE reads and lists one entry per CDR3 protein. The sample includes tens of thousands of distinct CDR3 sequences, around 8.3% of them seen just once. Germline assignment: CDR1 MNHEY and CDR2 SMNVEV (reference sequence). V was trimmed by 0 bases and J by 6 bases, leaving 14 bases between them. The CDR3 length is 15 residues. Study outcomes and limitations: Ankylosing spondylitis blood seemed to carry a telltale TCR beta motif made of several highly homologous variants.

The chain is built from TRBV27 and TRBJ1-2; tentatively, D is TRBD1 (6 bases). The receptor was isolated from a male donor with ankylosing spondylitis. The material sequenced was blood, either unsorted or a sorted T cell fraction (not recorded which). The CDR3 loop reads CASSLSRGGADGYTF. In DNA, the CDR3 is TGTGCCAGCAGTTTATCCCGAGGGGGGGCAGATGGCTACACCTTC.